The 7 T cell receptor beta chains below all came from one sample that was sequenced in a study of T cell responses to AZD1222 COVID-19 vaccine. Clones were sequenced by immunoSEQ multiplex PCR, and TCRdb holds only the in-frame ones, with some missing. The sample includes fewer than 120,000 clones, just under 95% of them seen just once. The starting material was peripheral blood, obtained on day 0 of AZD1222 vaccination. The receptors were gathered from an adult in good health.

On this clone itself: The sample contains more than one DNA sequence encoding this CDR3. The rearrangement joins TRBV11-2 to TRBJ2-7; D is uncertain. Germline V lookup: CDR1 SGHAT, CDR2 FQNNGV. V was clipped by 1 base and J by 5 bases, with 6 bases between them. This CDR3 contains 12 residues. CDR3 DNA: TGTGCCAGCAGCTTAGGCAGAAACGAGCAGTACTTC. Its translation: CASSLGRNEQYF.

V and J are TRBV19 and TRBJ2-1; tentative D call: TRBD2 (5 bases). The V end lost 11 bases, the J end lost 2 bases, and 13 bases lay between the germline ends. The CDR3 runs to 13 residues. Per the germline V gene, CDR1 is LNHDA and CDR2 is SQIVND (reference sequence). CDR3 coding DNA: TGTGCCTGCCGTGACGGGGCCTACAATGAGCAGTTCTTC. Protein product: CACRDGAYNEQFF. The full variable domain, with the rest looked up from reference TRBV19 and TRBJ2-1, is DGGITQSPKYLFRKEGQNVTLSCEQNLNHDAMYWYRQDPGQGLRLIYYSQIVNDFQKGDIAEGYSVSREKKESFPLTVTSAQKNPTAFYLCACRDGAYNEQFFGPGTRLTVL.

The chain combines TRBV27 with TRBJ2-1; tentative D call: TRBD2 (5 bases). Deletions cut 2 bases from V and 9 bases from J, with 17 bases between. The CDR3 sequence is 15 residues long. Germline CDR1 reads MNHEY; CDR2 reads SMNVEV (reference sequence). The CDR3 spells CASSLSRAAEGEQFF. The CDR3 DNA follows: TGTGCCAGCAGTTTAAGTCGCGCGGCCGAGGGTGAGCAGTTCTTC.

The chain links TRBV11-2 to TRBJ2-5; D remains ambiguous. Trimming took off 2 bases at V and 5 bases at J, with 9 bases between the two ends. Per germline, CDR1 SGHAT and CDR2 FQNNGV. The CDR3 is 13 amino acids. The CDR3 here is CASSLHYSETQYF. The CDR3 region has the DNA TGTGCCAGCAGCTTACATTACTCCGAGACCCAGTACTTC.

CDR3: CASSPGTGGSPLHF. The CDR3 nucleotides read TGTGCCAGCAGTCCCGGGACAGGGGGTTCACCCCTCCACTTT. The V call is TRBV28, the J call TRBJ1-6; 11 nucleotides align to TRBD1. CDR1 is MDHEN and CDR2 is SYDVKM in the germline V gene. The ends lost 5 bases at V and 9 bases at J; junction bases unmatched: 3. The CDR3 consists of 14 residues.

The chain uses TRBV25-1 and TRBJ2-1; 9 bases are a match to TRBD1. Germline V CDR1 and CDR2: MGHDK, SYGVNS. The CDR3 sequence is 15 residues long. Trimming removed 8 bases from V and 6 bases from J; junction bases left unmatched: 11. CDR3 DNA sequence: TGTGCCAGCGCTCCAACCATGGACAGGGGCAATGAGCAGTTCTTC. Residues: CASAPTMDRGNEQFF.

The chain carries TRBV11-2 and TRBJ1-2; D is ambiguous. Germline V gene sequence: CDR1 SGHAT, CDR2 FQNNGV. V shed 4 bases and J shed 1 base, with 10 bases lying between them. This CDR3 contains 14 residues. Here the CDR3 reads CASSSGSLNYGYTF. CDR3 DNA sequence: TGTGCCAGCAGCTCAGGCAGCCTTAACTATGGCTACACCTTC.